This entry lists 22 T cell receptor beta chains sequenced from one sample in a study of post-analysis software for immune sequencing data. Study-level results: About five TRBV segments were more frequent in patients than controls; TRBV5-6, TRBV5-1 and TRBV20-1 belonged to this group.

Unique molecular identifiers were carried by the TCR beta cDNA libraries. One entry per CDR3 protein, called by TCRdb with MiXCR from the PCR reads. The table records more than 350,000 distinct CDR3 sequences, less than 40% of them present only once. These TCRs are of unknown antigen specificity. Material for sequencing was blood. The receptors originated from a girl aged 2-10 years with multiple sclerosis.

In this sample, this clonotype turned up a few times. The chain joins TRBV7-2 to TRBJ2-3; D might be TRBD2 (7 bases). The germline CDR1 and CDR2 sequences are SGHTA and FQGNSA. V shed 5 bases and J shed 4 bases, with 28 bases lying between them. There are 19 residues in the CDR3. CDR3 protein: CASSQLTVLLGGRADTQYF. The CDR3 coding sequence is TGTGCCAGCAGCCAACTTACGGTTTTATTGGGGGGGCGAGCAGATACGCAGTATTTT.

The chain joins TRBV9 to TRBJ2-1; TRBD2 aligns across 12 bases. The CDR3 runs to 17 residues. V lost 2 bases to trimming and J lost 7 bases; unmatched junction nucleotides: 10. The germline V gene encodes CDR1 SGDLS and CDR2 YYNGEE. The CDR3, as DNA: TGTGCCAGCAGCGTTTTGTCGGGACTAGCGGGCCCGAATGAGCAGTTCTTC. Its translation: CASSVLSGLAGPNEQFF.

The gene calls are TRBV7-9 and TRBJ2-7; D is unresolved. V was shortened by 2 bases and J by 5 bases, with 13 bases between the two germline ends. The CDR3 is 14 amino acids. Germline lookup yields CDR1 SEHNR and CDR2 FQNEAQ (reference sequence). The CDR3 DNA follows: TGTGCCAGCAGCTTATTTGGTGGTTTCCACGAGCAGTACTTC. Protein: CASSLFGGFHEQYF.

The chain employs TRBV4-3 and TRBJ2-5; tentatively, D is TRBD2 (7 bases). Germline V gene lookup returns CDR1 LGHNA and CDR2 YSLEER. The V gene lost 0 bases and the J gene lost 4 bases, with 15 bases spanning the gap. CDR3 length equals 16 residues. This CDR3 reads CASSQDTGGRGETQYF. CDR3 nucleotides: TGCGCCAGCAGCCAAGATACGGGGGGCAGAGGAGAGACCCAGTACTTC.

The chain links TRBV7-9 to TRBJ1-2, with no clear D. Germline lookup yields CDR1 SEHNR and CDR2 FQNEAQ (reference sequence). The CDR3 loop spans 15 amino acids. V was cut by 7 bases and J by 1 base, with 16 bases left in between. CDR3 nucleotide sequence: TGTGCCAGCAACCAAATCATGCAGCTTAACTATGGCTACACCTTC. It yields the protein CASNQIMQLNYGYTF.

As to this clonotype: An end of the junction differs from the germline gene, which may be a read error. The V gene is TRBV12-3 or TRBV12-4, the J gene TRBJ2-3, with 10 positions matching TRBD2. The CDR3 runs to 19 residues. The CDR3 DNA sequence: TGTGCCAGTAGTTTTCTGGTTAGAGAAGCGGGGGGGAACGTAGATACGCAGTATTTT. The encoded protein is CASSFLVREAGGNVDTQYF.

The chain joins TRBV4-1 to TRBJ1-5; the match to TRBD1 covers 7 bases. This CDR3 spans 16 amino acids. The V and J ends lost 0 bases and 5 bases, in that order; junction bases with no gene match: 7. Germline CDR1 is MGHRA and CDR2 is YSYEKL. The CDR3 loop reads CASSQDFRQGHQPQHF. DNA for the CDR3: TGCGCCAGCAGCCAAGACTTCCGACAGGGCCATCAGCCCCAGCATTTT.

A few counts support this clonotype. The V gene is TRBV20-1, the J gene TRBJ2-1; 8 bases agree with TRBD2. The CDR3 is 14 amino acids. Germline CDR1 reads DFQATT; CDR2 reads SNEGSKA (reference sequence). The ends lost 2 bases at V and 5 bases at J; junction bases unmatched: 5. Here the CDR3 reads CSARRGGGNNEQFF. The CDR3 DNA reads as TGCAGTGCTAGACGGGGGGGCGGAAACAATGAGCAGTTCTTC.

This chain connects TRBV6-2 or TRBV6-3 to TRBJ2-7; weak D call: TRBD2 (6 bases). The CDR3 covers 17 residues. Germline V CDR1 and CDR2: MNHEY, SVGEGT. Between the trimmed V and J ends, which lost 0 bases and 0 bases, there was a span of 15 bases. The CDR3 DNA reads as TGTGCCAGCAGTTACTCCGAGTTTGCGGGGAGCTCCTACGAGCAGTACTTC. Translation gives CASSYSEFAGSSYEQYF.

This clonotype was counted only a few times. The gene calls are TRBV20-1 and TRBJ2-1, with D tentatively TRBD1 (5 bases). V was shortened by 3 bases and J by 4 bases, with 19 bases between the two germline ends. The CDR3 has 16 amino acids. CDR1 DFQATT and CDR2 SNEGSKA come from the germline V gene (reference sequence). Here the CDR3 DNA reads TGCAGTGCTAGGGGGCTGGGCATATATGGGTACAATGAGCAGTTCTTC. Its protein product is CSARGLGIYGYNEQFF.

In this sample, this clonotype turned up a few times. The V gene is TRBV7-9, the J gene TRBJ2-7; D call uncertain. Germline-derived CDR1 and CDR2 are SEHNR and FQNEAQ (reference sequence). The CDR3 sequence is 14 residues long. Between the trimmed V and J ends, which lost 1 base and 0 bases, there was a span of 7 bases. CDR3 nucleotide sequence: TGTGCCAGCAGCTTAGGCCCGTTCTCCTACGAGCAGTACTTC. Its protein is CASSLGPFSYEQYF.

This clonotype was counted many times. V and J are TRBV4-1 and TRBJ2-7, with no clear D. V was shortened by 1 base and J by 6 bases, with 10 bases between the two germline ends. Germline V gene sequence: CDR1 MGHRA, CDR2 YSYEKL. The CDR3 is 13 residues long. CDR3 residues: CASSQGYGLEQYF. The CDR3 DNA follows: TGCGCCAGCAGCCAAGGTTACGGGCTCGAGCAGTACTTC.

V is TRBV5-1 and J is TRBJ1-2, with 7 bases aligning to TRBD1. V was clipped by 2 bases and J by 5 bases; unmatched bases: 6. The V gene's germline CDR1 is SGHRS and CDR2 YFSETQ. The CDR3 totals 14 residues. The CDR3: CASSFTGAGYGYTF. The CDR3 nucleotides read TGCGCCAGCAGCTTCACAGGGGCCGGGTATGGCTACACCTTC.

This clonotype has a handful of counts. J is TRBJ2-1 and V is TRBV25-1; no clear D gene. Trimming took off 4 bases at V and 0 bases at J, with 10 bases between the two ends. CDR3 size: 15 residues. Per germline, CDR1 MGHDK and CDR2 SYGVNS. CDR3 residues: CASSARQSSYNEQFF. The CDR3 coding sequence is TGTGCCAGCAGTGCCCGTCAGAGCTCCTACAATGAGCAGTTCTTC.

Here the CDR3 DNA reads TGCGCCAGCAGCCAAGCTTGGGGGTATGCGCTCCGGGACGAGCAGTACTTC. Translating it yields CASSQAWGYALRDEQYF. This chain links TRBV4-3 with TRBJ2-4; D possibly matches TRBD1 or TRBD2 (5 bases each). The last part of the DNA fits TRBJ2-7 better; the J call may be wrong. This CDR3 is built from 17 residues. Germline CDR1 reads LGHNA; CDR2 reads YSLEER.

This chain connects TRBV10-3 to TRBJ1-5; D ambiguous. CDR1 and CDR2 (germline): ENHRY, SYGVKD. Trimming took off 2 bases at V and 5 bases at J, with 13 bases between the two ends. The CDR3 is 15 residues long. The CDR3 reads CAISEGFTRDQPQHF. The CDR3 coding sequence is TGTGCCATCAGTGAGGGCTTCACACGTGATCAGCCCCAGCATTTT.

This sequence joins TRBV6-4 and TRBJ1-1; the match to TRBD1 covers 7 bases. V was pared by 6 bases and J by 7 bases, with 11 bases of the junction left unmatched. CDR1 and CDR2 from the germline V gene are MRHNA and SNTAGT. This CDR3 contains 14 residues. This CDR3 reads CASSDRVGGFEAFF. The CDR3 region has the DNA TGTGCCAGCAGCGACAGGGTAGGGGGATTTGAAGCTTTCTTT.

V usage is TRBV7-9 and J usage is TRBJ1-2; tentatively, D is TRBD1 (6 bases). The length of the CDR3 is 12 residues. Germline CDR1 and CDR2: SEHNR and FQNEAQ (reference sequence). V dropped 7 bases and J dropped 11 bases, with 17 bases sitting between them. CDR3 region: CASIRTGFSYTF. In DNA form, the CDR3 reads TGTGCCAGCATCCGAACAGGGTTCTCATACACCTTC.

The chain uses TRBV4-2 and TRBJ2-5; 9 bases match TRBD2. CDR1 LGHNA and CDR2 YNFKEQ come from the germline V gene. Trimming took 0 bases from V and 1 from J; bases not matched to a gene: 9. There are 18 residues in the CDR3. The CDR3 reads CASSQDRGSGGPQETQYF. Here the CDR3 DNA reads TGTGCCAGCAGCCAAGACCGAGGTAGCGGGGGCCCCCAAGAGACCCAGTACTTC.

Regarding this clonotype: The junction departs from the called germline gene at one end, perhaps through a read error. The chain has TRBV5-1 and TRBJ2-7; tentative D call: TRBD1 (6 bases). The CDR3 contains 15 residues. CDR1 and CDR2 from the germline V gene are SGHRS and YFSETQ. The CDR3 reads CASSLRSWDTGELYF. The CDR3 DNA reads TGCGCCAGCAGCTTGCGGTCATGGGACACCGGGGAGCTGTACTTC.

The V and J genes are TRBV7-2 and TRBJ2-2; D unclear. Germline loops: CDR1 SGHTA, CDR2 FQGNSA. The CDR3 runs 13 residues. The V and J ends lost 5 bases and 7 bases respectively, with 11 bases between them. The CDR3 reads CASSPYLSGELFF. For the CDR3, the DNA is TGTGCCAGCAGCCCCTATTTGAGCGGGGAGCTGTTTTTT.

The table lists this clonotype with many counts. This chain joins TRBV15 and TRBJ2-7; TRBD2 is a possible D gene (5 bases). The germline CDR1 and CDR2 sequences are LNHNV and YYDKDF (reference sequence). The V gene lost 0 bases and the J gene lost 5 bases, with 14 bases spanning the gap. The CDR3 is 15 amino acids. In nucleotides, the CDR3 is TGTGCCACCAGCAGAGATTCTAGCCACCCCCACGAGCAGTACTTC. This gives the protein CATSRDSSHPHEQYF.